Included here is one TCR beta chain sequence, with context. This receptor's antigen is unknown. No per-base quality is available; no much larger clone lies one base away. The sample belongs to a study of Graves' ophthalmopathy and Graves' hyperthyroidism listed by TCRdb under 2018. Background for the entire study: Hyperthyroidism was considered stable if no progression to ophthalmopathy occurred within 18 months of follow-up. The study used TCR beta repertoire signatures to distinguish Graves' ophthalmopathy from Graves' hyperthyroidism and to predict progression to ophthalmopathy. In total, under 150 blood samples were TCR-sequenced: fewer than 50 ophthalmopathy, approximately 80 hyperthyroidism and some 17 hyperthyroidism-to-ophthalmopathy patients. To explore V-J signatures that separate ophthalmopathy from hyperthyroidism, a discovery set of fewer than 110 patients was enrolled, consisting of about 45 with ophthalmopathy and some 56 with stable hyperthyroidism. An independent validation cohort comprised some 18 hyperthyroidism patients and roughly 15 patients who later progressed from hyperthyroidism to ophthalmopathy. In more than five hyperthyroidism patients, the T-cell repertoires found in thyroid tissue were compared with those found in blood. Following sampling, methimazole starting at 30 mg daily was administered to hyperthyroidism patients, and high-dose intravenous methylprednisolone was administered to ophthalmopathy patients.

For repertoire sequencing, the TCR beta CDR3 regions were amplified from RNA transcripts. The first round was an RT-PCR using HTBI primers with the Qiagen OneStep RT-PCR kit, and this first round was followed by a second-round multiplex PCR, then size selection and purification. Libraries were sequenced paired-end with 100 bp reads on an Illumina HiSeq2000. Processing in the source paper ran as follows. SOAPnuke was used to process the reads, removing any read that contained adapters or uncalled bases, had a mean Phred below 15, or lacked an exact match to the constant primer or identifier. COPE v1.2.5 was used to merge high-quality paired reads. Each unique nucleotide sequence was treated as a clonotype, and MiTCR v1.1 was used to align the clonotypes to the IMGT TRB V, D and J references. Only V-J combinations with frequency above 0.0001 were analysed, covering more than 99% of repertoires. A TCR clonal expansion and chaos score per V-J combination was defined as the ratio of F50 clonal expansion to chaos observed in the TCRdist matrix. Welch's t-statistics and random forest were used to reduce features to about a dozen V-J combinations, which were fed into a naive Bayes classifier. Thyroid-blood repertoire similarity was quantified with the Morisita-Horn index. TCRdb cleaned the public reads at Q25 with fastp, built clones with MiXCR and kept in-frame beta chains. Duplicate CDR3 protein sequences are folded into a single record with the most common DNA and genes. TCRdb assigned the V and J calls; the authors' analysis was not used. The sample table holds around 520,000 distinct CDR3 sequences, of which about 40% were seen once. The top ten hold approximately 4.1% of the sample.

Reading from cysteine to phenylalanine, the CDR3 counts 11 amino acids. The sequence is cut down to CDR3 DNA, 33 bases in frame from base 1. Cut back by 6 bases and 7 bases, the V and J ends lie 13 bases apart. The germline V gene (reference sequence) sets CDR1 to DFQATT and CDR2 to SNEGSKA. The investigation overall reported the following: No statistical method was used to set the sample size in advance, and the investigators knew which group each participant was assigned to. In cross-validation, the 13-signature model distinguished ophthalmopathy from stable hyperthyroidism with approximately 88% sensitivity and approximately 81% specificity, and in the test set the corresponding values were roughly 80% and 75%. In validation, the model predicted ophthalmopathy progression with about 71% sensitivity and approximately 75% specificity; around twelve predicted patients were CT-confirmed with GO in a median of around 6 months. Most expanded thyroid clonotypes with a frequency above 0.001 also appeared in blood, which suggests that blood repertoires may reflect the immune response in the thyroid.

Hyperthyroidism patients were newly diagnosed, with disease duration under 2 months, and aged 18 to 65 years. Patients with other autoimmune diseases, uncontrolled infections, pregnancy or lactation were excluded. Clinical symptoms, serum thyroxine, TRAb, thyroid ultrasound and orbital computed tomography formed the basis of the diagnosis. Total RNA was extracted using Trizol reagent, and RNA quality was checked on an Agilent 2100 Bioanalyzer. The V and J genes are TRBV20-1 and TRBJ2-7, with no confidently assigned D gene. The sequenced sample consisted of peripheral blood or thyroid tissue (not recorded which). This receptor was identified in an adult man with Graves' hyperthyroidism. The DNA is as follows: TGCAGTGCCTCGTCGCCTGGGGAGCAGTACTTC. Its coded protein is CSASSPGEQYF.